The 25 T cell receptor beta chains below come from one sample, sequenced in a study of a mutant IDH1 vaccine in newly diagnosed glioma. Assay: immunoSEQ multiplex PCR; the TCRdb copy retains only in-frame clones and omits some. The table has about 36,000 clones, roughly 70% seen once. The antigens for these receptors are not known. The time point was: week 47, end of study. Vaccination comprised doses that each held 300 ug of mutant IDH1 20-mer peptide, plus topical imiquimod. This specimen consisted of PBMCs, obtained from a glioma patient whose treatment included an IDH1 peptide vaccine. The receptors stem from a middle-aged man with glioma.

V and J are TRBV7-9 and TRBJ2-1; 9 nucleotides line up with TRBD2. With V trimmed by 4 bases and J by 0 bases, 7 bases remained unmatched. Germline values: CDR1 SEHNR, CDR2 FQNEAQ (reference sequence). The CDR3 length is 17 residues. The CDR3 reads CASSWVSGGRSYNEQFF. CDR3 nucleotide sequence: TGTGCCAGCAGCTGGGTTAGCGGGGGACGCTCCTACAATGAGCAGTTCTTC.

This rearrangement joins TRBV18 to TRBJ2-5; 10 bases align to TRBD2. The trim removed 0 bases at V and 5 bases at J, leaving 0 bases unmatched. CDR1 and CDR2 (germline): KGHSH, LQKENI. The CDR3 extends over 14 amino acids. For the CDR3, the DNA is TGTGCCAGCTCACCACCTAGCGGGGGGGAGACCCAGTACTTC. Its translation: CASSPPSGGETQYF. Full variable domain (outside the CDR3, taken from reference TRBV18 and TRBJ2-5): NAGVMQNPRHLVRRRGQEARLRCSPMKGHSHVYWYRQLPEEGLKFMVYLQKENIIDESGMPKERFSAEFPKEGPSILRIQQVVRGDSAAYFCASSPPSGGETQYFGPGTRLLVL.

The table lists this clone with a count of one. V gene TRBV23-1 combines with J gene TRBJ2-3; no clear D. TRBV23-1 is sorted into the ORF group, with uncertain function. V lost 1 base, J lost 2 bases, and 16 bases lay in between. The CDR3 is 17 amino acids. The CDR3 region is CASSQFIDRAHTDTQYF. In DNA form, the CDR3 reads TGCGCCAGCAGTCAATTCATCGATAGGGCTCACACAGATACGCAGTATTTT.

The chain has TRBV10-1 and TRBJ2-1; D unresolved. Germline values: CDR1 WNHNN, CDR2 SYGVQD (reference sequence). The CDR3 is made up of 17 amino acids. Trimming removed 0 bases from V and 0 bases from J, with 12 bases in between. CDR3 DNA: TGCGCCAGCAGTGAGTCGGCGGTCTCTAGCTCCTACAATGAGCAGTTCTTC. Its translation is CASSESAVSSSYNEQFF.

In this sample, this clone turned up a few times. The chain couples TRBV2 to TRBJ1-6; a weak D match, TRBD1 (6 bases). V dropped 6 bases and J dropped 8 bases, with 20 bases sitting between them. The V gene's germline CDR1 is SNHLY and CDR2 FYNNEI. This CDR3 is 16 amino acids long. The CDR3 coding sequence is TGTGCCAGCAGGCCAACAGGGAAGGTTTCGGATTCACCCCTCCACTTT. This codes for CASRPTGKVSDSPLHF.

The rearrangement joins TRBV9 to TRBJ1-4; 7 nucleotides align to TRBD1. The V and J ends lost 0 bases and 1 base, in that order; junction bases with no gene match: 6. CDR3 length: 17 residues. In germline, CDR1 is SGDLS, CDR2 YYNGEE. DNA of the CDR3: TGTGCCAGCAGCGTAGGGGAAGGGGGCCTAACTAATGAAAAACTGTTTTTT. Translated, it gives CASSVGEGGLTNEKLFF.

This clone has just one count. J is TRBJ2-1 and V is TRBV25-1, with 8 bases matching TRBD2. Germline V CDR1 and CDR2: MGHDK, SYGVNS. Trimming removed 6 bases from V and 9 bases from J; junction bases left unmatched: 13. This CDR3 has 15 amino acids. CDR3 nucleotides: TGTGCCAGCAGGGCCAACTTAGGGCTAGCGGGTGAGCAGTTCTTC. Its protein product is CASRANLGLAGEQFF.

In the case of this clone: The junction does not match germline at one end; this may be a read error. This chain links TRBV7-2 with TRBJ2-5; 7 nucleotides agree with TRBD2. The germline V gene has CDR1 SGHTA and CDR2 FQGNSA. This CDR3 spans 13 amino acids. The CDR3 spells CASSLAVEGTQYF. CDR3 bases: TGTGCCAGCAGCCTAGCGGTAGAAGGGACCCAGTACTTC.

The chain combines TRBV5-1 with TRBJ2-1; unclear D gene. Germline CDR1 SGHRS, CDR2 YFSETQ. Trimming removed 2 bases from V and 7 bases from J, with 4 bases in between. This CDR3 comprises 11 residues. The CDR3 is CASSFLNEQFF. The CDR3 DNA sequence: TGCGCCAGCAGCTTTCTTAATGAGCAGTTCTTC.

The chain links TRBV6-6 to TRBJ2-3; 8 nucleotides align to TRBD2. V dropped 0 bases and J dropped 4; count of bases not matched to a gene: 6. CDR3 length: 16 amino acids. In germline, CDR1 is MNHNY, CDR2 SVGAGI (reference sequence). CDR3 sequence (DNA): TGTGCCAGCAGTTACTCGGGTGGCGGGAGGCCAGATACGCAGTATTTT. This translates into CASSYSGGGRPDTQYF.

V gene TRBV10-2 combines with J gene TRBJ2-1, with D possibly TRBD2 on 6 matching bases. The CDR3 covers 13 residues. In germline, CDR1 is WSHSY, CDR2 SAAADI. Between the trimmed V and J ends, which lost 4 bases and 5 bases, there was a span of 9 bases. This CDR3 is CASSASADNEQFF. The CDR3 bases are TGCGCCAGCAGTGCTAGCGCCGACAATGAGCAGTTCTTC.

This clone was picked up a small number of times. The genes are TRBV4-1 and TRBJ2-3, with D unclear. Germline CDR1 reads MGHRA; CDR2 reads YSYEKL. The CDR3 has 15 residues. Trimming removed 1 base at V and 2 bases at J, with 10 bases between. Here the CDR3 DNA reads TGCGCCAGCAGCCAAGGCGACCCCCTCACAGATACGCAGTATTTT. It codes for CASSQGDPLTDTQYF.

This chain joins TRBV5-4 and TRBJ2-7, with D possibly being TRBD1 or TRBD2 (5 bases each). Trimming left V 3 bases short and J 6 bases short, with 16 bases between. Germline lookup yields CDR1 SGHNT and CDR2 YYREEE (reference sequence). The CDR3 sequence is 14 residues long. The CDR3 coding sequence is TGTGCCAGCAGCTCCCAGGGAGCGCGTATCGAGCAGTACTTC. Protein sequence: CASSSQGARIEQYF.

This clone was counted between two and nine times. The CDR3 loop is CAISGQLSGANVLTF. The CDR3 DNA is TGTGCCATCAGTGGACAGCTCTCTGGGGCCAACGTCCTGACTTTC. The chain couples TRBV10-3 to TRBJ2-6; D might be TRBD1 (5 bases). The V and J ends lost 4 bases and 0 bases respectively, with 7 bases between them. The CDR3 totals 15 residues. The germline gives CDR1 ENHRY, CDR2 SYGVKD.

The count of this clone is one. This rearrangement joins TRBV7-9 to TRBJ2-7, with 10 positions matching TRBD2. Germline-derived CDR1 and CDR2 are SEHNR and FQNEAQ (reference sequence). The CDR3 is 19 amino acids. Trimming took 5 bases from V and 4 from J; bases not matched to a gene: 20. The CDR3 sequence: CASSHVVGRSGRGIYEQYV. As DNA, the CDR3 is TGTGCCAGCAGCCACGTCGTGGGGAGGAGCGGGAGGGGGATATACGAGCAGTACGTC.

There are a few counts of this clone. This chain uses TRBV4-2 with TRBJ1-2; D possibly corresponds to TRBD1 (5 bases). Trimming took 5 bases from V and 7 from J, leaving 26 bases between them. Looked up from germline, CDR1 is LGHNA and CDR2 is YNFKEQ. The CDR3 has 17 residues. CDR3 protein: CASSGADVRKDSGGYTF. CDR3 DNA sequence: TGTGCCAGCAGCGGGGCAGATGTCAGGAAGGATTCGGGTGGCTACACCTTC.

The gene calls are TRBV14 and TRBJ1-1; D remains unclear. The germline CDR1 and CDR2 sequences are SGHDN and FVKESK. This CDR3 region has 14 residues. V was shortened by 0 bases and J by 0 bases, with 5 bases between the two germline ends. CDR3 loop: CASSQDWVNTEAFF. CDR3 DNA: TGTGCCAGCAGCCAAGATTGGGTGAACACTGAAGCTTTCTTT.

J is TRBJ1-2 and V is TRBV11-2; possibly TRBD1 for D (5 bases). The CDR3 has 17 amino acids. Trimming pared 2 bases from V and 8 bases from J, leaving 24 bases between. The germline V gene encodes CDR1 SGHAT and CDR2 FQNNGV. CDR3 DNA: TGTGCCAGCAGCTTAAATTCCGTACAGGTCAGCCTCGAGGGCTACACCTTC. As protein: CASSLNSVQVSLEGYTF.

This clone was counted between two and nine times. The CDR3, as DNA: TGTGCCAGTAGCCGAGACAGGGGGCAAATCAATGAGCAGTTCTTC. Translated: CASSRDRGQINEQFF. V is TRBV19 and J is TRBJ2-1; 10 nucleotides line up with TRBD1. Germline V gene sequence: CDR1 LNHDA, CDR2 SQIVND (reference sequence). The CDR3 sequence is 15 residues long. Trimming took 6 bases from V and 6 from J; bases not matched to a gene: 8. The whole variable domain, filled in from reference TRBV19 and TRBJ2-1, reads DGGITQSPKYLFRKEGQNVTLSCEQNLNHDAMYWYRQDPGQGLRLIYYSQIVNDFQKGDIAEGYSVSREKKESFPLTVTSAQKNPTAFYLCASSRDRGQINEQFFGPGTRLTVL.

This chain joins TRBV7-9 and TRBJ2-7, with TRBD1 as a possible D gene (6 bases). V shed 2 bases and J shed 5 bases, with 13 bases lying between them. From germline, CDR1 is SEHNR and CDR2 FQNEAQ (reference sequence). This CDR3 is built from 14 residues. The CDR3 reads CASSLMGHPDEQYF. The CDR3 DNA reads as TGTGCCAGCAGCTTAATGGGACACCCCGACGAGCAGTACTTC. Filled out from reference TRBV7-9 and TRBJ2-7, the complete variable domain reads DTGVSQNPRHKITKRGQNVTFRCDPISEHNRLYWYRQTLGQGPEFLTYFQNEAQLEKSRLLSDRFSAERPKGSFSTLEIQRTEQGDSAMYLCASSLMGHPDEQYFGPGTRLTVT.

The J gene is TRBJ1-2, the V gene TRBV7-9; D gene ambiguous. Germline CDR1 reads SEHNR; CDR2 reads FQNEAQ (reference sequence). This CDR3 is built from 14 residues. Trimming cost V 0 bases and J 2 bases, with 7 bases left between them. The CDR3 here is CASSLAPENYGYTF. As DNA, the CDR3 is TGTGCCAGCAGCTTAGCCCCAGAAAACTATGGCTACACCTTC. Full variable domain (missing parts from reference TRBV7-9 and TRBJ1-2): DTGVSQNPRHKITKRGQNVTFRCDPISEHNRLYWYRQTLGQGPEFLTYFQNEAQLEKSRLLSDRFSAERPKGSFSTLEIQRTEQGDSAMYLCASSLAPENYGYTFGSGTRLTVV.

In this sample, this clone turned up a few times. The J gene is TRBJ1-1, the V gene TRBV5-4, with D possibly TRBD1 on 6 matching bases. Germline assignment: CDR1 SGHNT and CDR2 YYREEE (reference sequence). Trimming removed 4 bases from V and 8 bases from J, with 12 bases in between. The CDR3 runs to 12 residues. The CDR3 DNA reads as TGTGCCAGCAGCCCAACTGACAGGGAAGCTTTCTTT. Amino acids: CASSPTDREAFF.

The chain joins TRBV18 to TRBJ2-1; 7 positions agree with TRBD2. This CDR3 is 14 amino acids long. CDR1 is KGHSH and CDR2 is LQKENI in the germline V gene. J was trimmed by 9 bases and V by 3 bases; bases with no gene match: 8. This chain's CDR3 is CASSPEAREVEQFF. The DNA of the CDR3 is TGTGCCAGCTCACCCGAAGCACGGGAGGTTGAGCAGTTCTTC.

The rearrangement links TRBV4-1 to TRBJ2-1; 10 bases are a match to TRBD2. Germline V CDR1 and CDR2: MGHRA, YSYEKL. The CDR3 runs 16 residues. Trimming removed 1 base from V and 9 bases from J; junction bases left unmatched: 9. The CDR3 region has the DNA TGCGCCAGCAGCCAAGTGATAGCGGGAGGAGGGGGTGAGCAGTTCTTC. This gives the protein CASSQVIAGGGGEQFF.

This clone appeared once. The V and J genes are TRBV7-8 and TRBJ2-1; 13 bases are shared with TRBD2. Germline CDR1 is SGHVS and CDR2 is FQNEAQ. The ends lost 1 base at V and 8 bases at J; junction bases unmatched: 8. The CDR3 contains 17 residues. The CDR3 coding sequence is TGTGCCAGCAGCTTAGGGCTGGGACTAGCGGGGTTCGATGAGCAGTTCTTC. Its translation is CASSLGLGLAGFDEQFF.